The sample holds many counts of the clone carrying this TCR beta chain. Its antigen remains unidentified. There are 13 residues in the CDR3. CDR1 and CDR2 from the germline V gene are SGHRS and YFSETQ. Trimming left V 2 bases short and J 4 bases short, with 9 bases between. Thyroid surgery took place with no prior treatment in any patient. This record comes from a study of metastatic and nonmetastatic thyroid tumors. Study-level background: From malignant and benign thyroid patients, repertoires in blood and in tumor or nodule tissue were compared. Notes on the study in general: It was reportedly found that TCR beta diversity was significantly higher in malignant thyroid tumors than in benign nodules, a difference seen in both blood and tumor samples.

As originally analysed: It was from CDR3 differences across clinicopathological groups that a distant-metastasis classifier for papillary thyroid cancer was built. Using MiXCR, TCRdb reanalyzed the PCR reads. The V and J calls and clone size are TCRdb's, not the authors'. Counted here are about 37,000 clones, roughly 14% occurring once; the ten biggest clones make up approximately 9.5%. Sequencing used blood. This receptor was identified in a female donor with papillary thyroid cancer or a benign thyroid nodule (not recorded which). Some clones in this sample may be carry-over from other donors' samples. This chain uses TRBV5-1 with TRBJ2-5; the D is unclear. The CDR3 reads CASSFYRVETQYF. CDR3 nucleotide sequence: TGCGCCAGCAGCTTTTACCGGGTAGAGACCCAGTACTTC.